This entry describes one TCR beta chain. This sample is drawn from a study of blood T cell repertoires in COVID-19. The protocol was immunoSEQ multiplex PCR, while the TCRdb copy is restricted to in-frame clones and leaves out a portion. The sample contains roughly 46,000 clones, approximately 90% of which appear only once. This CDR3 contains 14 residues. The V and J ends lost 2 bases and 1 base respectively, with 8 bases between them. Germline CDR1 and CDR2: LGHDT and YNNKEL (reference sequence). The receptor was isolated from a woman between 45 and 65 years old who had recovered from COVID-19. The V and J genes are TRBV3-1 (or the pseudogene TRBV3-2) and TRBJ1-1; D ambiguous. The sample taken for sequencing was PBMCs or T cells enriched from blood (not recorded which). In DNA form, the CDR3 reads TGTGCCAGCAGCCAAACTTCCGCGAACACTGAAGCTTTCTTT. This translates into CASSQTSANTEAFF.